The T cell receptor (beta chain) under discussion was sequenced for a study of memory CD4+ T cells and cytomegalovirus serostatus. About the research overall: Of the healthy Belgian adults, several were CMV seropositive and 24 seronegative. Study observations and caveats: Of under 200 reported CMV TCRbeta sequences, roughly 70 were found in memory CD4+ repertoires. Repertoires predicted CMV serostatus with median bootstrapped AUC of about 0.96.

The sort gate was single viable CD3+CD4+CD8-CD45RO+ cells for memory CD4+ T cells. CMV serostatus came from serum IgG against pp150, pp28, p38, p52. Concerning this clone itself: Its antigen is unknown.

TCRdb's copy holds only in-frame clones and misses some; the assay was immunoSEQ multiplex PCR. The sample contains around 57,000 clones, roughly 80% of which appear only once. Material: memory CD4+ T cells from blood. The TCR sequence derives from an adult in good health and CMV-seronegative. Some clones in this sample may be carry-over from other donors' samples.

CDR3 protein: CASTPWVGLADYEQYF. The CDR3 DNA follows: TGTGCCAGCACCCCGTGGGTCGGACTAGCGGATTACGAGCAGTACTTC. V gene TRBV7-9 combines with J gene TRBJ2-7; 10 bases agree with TRBD2. The CDR3 consists of 16 residues. Germline V gene data show CDR1 as SEHNR and CDR2 as FQNEAQ (reference sequence). The J segment lost 4 bases and the V segment lost 7 bases, leaving 13 bases of the junction unmatched.